The T cell receptor (beta chain) described here comes from a study of OX40 agonist ivuxolimab in advanced cancers. Study information: Two cutaneous melanoma patients and one hepatocellular carcinoma patient, three in all, had partial responses. Findings of the study overall: Researchers did not establish what antigens the expanded peripheral T cells target. Clonal expansion in partial responders at 0.1-3.0 mg/kg ranked among the lowest.

Germline-derived CDR1 and CDR2 are MNHEY and SMNVEV (reference sequence). J lost 3 bases, V lost 5 bases, and 6 bases had no gene match. The CDR3 spans 15 residues. The data were produced by immunoSEQ multiplex PCR, yet TCRdb's version contains in-frame clones alone and is incomplete. The sample consists of about 18,000 clones, around 71% of them appearing once. A note on this clone: Its specificity is not known.

Sequences were derived from CD4+ or CD8+ T cells sorted from blood, sampled in a trial of the OX40 agonist ivuxolimab. The receptor's source is an adult with an advanced solid tumor such as melanoma, head and neck, liver or kidney cancer. The chain is built from TRBV27 and TRBJ1-5; 8 nucleotides match TRBD1. The CDR3 here is CASSRTGSPNQPQHF. The CDR3 DNA sequence: TGTGCCAGCAGTCGGACAGGGTCCCCCAATCAGCCCCAGCATTTT.